Given below is one TCR beta chain in context. The target of this receptor is not known. Per-nucleotide qualities are absent, and no much larger clonotype sits a single base away. Healthy controls were blood bank volunteers in Maryland, USA. For unsorted PBMC libraries, 2 million PBMCs were used after storage in RNAlater at -80 degrees C until RNA extraction. Peripheral blood was subjected to Ficoll-Hypaque density gradient centrifugation to isolate PBMCs, which were then cryopreserved in liquid nitrogen. This entry is derived from a study of neurological immune-mediated disorders (dated by TCRdb to the late 2010s). About the study as a whole: The study compared peripheral blood TCR-beta repertoires of HTLV-I-associated myelopathy (HAM/TSP) patients, multiple sclerosis patients and healthy controls using UMI-based sequencing. Of the approximately 68 subjects in the cohort, around 15 were HAM/TSP patients, approximately 34 were multiple sclerosis patients, and about 20 were healthy controls. The 90 to 120 TCR-beta libraries covered PBMC samples along with longitudinal samples, technical triplicates, and paired sorted CD4+ and CD8+ T-cell subsets. What the study reported, not specific to this receptor: TCR clonal expansion was highest in HAM/TSP patients and lowest in MS patients, with MS patients falling below even healthy controls. No identical CDR3 amino acid sequences were found to be shared among expanded clones across subjects, suggesting that TCR-beta repertoires were private in all groups.

CDR1 SQVTM and CDR2 ANQGSEA are derived from the germline V gene. At the junction V is shortened by 4 bases and J by 6 bases, with 28 bases in between. CDR3 length: 17 amino acids, cysteine to phenylalanine. The sequence is cut down to CDR3 DNA, 51 bases in frame from base 1. To synthesize cDNA, template-switch 5'RACE was performed with a primer carrying a 10-nucleotide random unique molecular identifier so that each TCR transcript was tagged. Over 190 million TCR-beta sequences, covering 15-18 subjects, were produced in each sequencing run. The RNeasy kit was used to extract total RNA. Using the KAPA Real-time Library Amplification kit, TCR-beta VDJ regions were amplified with primers for the TCR constant region and the 5'RACE anchor. A first PCR added sample indexes and Illumina adaptors, and a second PCR then raised library yield. After Ampure bead purification, the TCR product of roughly 650 bp was size-selected on a 2% E-gel SizeSelection system. Library quality was checked on a Bioanalyzer, concentration was measured with Qubit, and libraries were quantified with the Kapa Library Quantification kit before pooling. An Illumina HiSeq 2500 was used to sequence the libraries paired-end at 2 x 150 bp. To increase sequence diversity, about 25-30% phiX was spiked into each library pool. The authors' analysis ran thus. The UMI-based MiGEC pipeline processed quality-filtered reads and removed over 75% of raw TCR sequences during error correction. IMGT germline references were used for aligning VDJ genes, and each clonotype was defined as a unique CDR3 amino acid sequence together with its V-J genes. Clonal expansion, Shannon diversity and CDR3 relatedness were evaluated with VDJtools (CalcPairwiseDistances, ClusterSamples), while phylogenetic trees were built in CLCbio workbench. Clones with at least 8 unique UMIs were defined as expanded, with this threshold being based on coefficient-of-variation modelling across technical triplicates. TCRdb handled the public reads itself, with Q25 trimming in fastp and clone calling in MiXCR, and kept productive beta chains. Every CDR3 protein is listed once, alongside the most common genes and DNA of its rows. None of the V and J calls come from the authors' own analysis; TCRdb made them. The sample profile shows roughly 30,000 distinct CDR3 sequences; around 6.3% of them were found once. The biggest ten clones account for about 8.3% of the sample.

Sequencing input: PBMCs. The receptor was isolated from a woman aged 50 to 65 in good health. In this chain, TRBV29-1 is recombined with TRBJ2-7; the D gene is perhaps TRBD1 or TRBD2, as each covers 7 bases. The CDR3 has the sequence CSVGRGTVPPPSAEQYF. At the DNA level, the sequence is TGCAGCGTTGGGCGGGGGACAGTTCCACCCCCCAGCGCCGAGCAGTACTTC.